This entry lists 17 T cell receptor beta chains sequenced from one sample in a study of cytomegalovirus exposure and HLA in healthy donors. Sequenced by immunoSEQ multiplex PCR; TCRdb stores in-frame clones only, minus some. Altogether some 170,000 clones are present, 70% to 90% being singletons, with the ten largest covering approximately 2.4%. The sequenced sample consisted of PBMCs. The receptor set was obtained from a man aged 30 to 45 in good health and CMV-seropositive.

The V gene is TRBV7-3, the J gene TRBJ2-2, with D perhaps matching TRBD2 (7 bases). CDR3 length: 14 residues. Per the germline V gene, CDR1 is SGHTA and CDR2 is FQGTGA. The V end lost 2 bases, the J end lost 6 bases, and 10 bases lay between the germline ends. The CDR3 DNA is TGTGCCAGCAGCTTAGGGGGGGCCTCCGGGGAGCTGTTTTTT. The encoded protein is CASSLGGASGELFF.

The rearrangement links TRBV29-1 to TRBJ1-2; D ambiguous. Per the germline V gene, CDR1 is SQVTM and CDR2 is ANQGSEA. The CDR3 has 14 residues. V lost 0 bases and J 3 bases, leaving 11 bases between the germline ends. The CDR3 bases are TGCAGCGTTGAAGAATGGCAGAAAGACTATGGCTACACCTTC. This codes for CSVEEWQKDYGYTF. Based on the CDR3 plus reference TRBV29-1 and TRBJ1-2, the full variable domain is SAVISQKPSRDICQRGTSLTIQCQVDSQVTMMFWYRQQPGQSLTLIATANQGSEATYESGFVIDKFPISRPNLTFSTLTVSNMSPEDSSIYLCSVEEWQKDYGYTFGSGTRLTVV.

The chain links TRBV5-1 to TRBJ2-2, with D possibly matching TRBD2 (5 bases). Trimming removed 5 bases at V and 5 bases at J, with 16 bases between. CDR3 length equals 15 residues. In germline, CDR1 is SGHRS, CDR2 YFSETQ. The CDR3 DNA follows: TGCGCCAGCAGTTGGGCCGGGGAACGGACCGGGGAGCTGTTTTTT. Encoded protein: CASSWAGERTGELFF.

The V call is TRBV6-1, the J call TRBJ1-4, with 9 bases matching TRBD1. J was trimmed by 8 bases and V by 2 bases; bases with no gene match: 3. CDR1 and CDR2 from the germline V gene are MNHNS and SASEGT. The CDR3 extends over 14 amino acids. CDR3 coding DNA: TGTGCCAGCAGTGAAACAGGGGGCAGCGAAAAACTGTTTTTT. The encoded protein is CASSETGGSEKLFF.

The chain couples TRBV10-2 to TRBJ2-6; 9 bases match TRBD1. The V segment lost 7 bases and the J segment 0 bases; nucleotides outside the gene matches: 16. Germline V gene sequence: CDR1 WSHSY, CDR2 SAAADI. This CDR3 spans 20 amino acids. The CDR3 region is CASTTAGTGNEDSGANVLTF. CDR3 sequence (DNA): TGCGCCAGCACCACCGCCGGGACAGGGAACGAAGACTCTGGGGCCAACGTCCTGACTTTC.

The chain uses TRBV12-2 and TRBJ1-6; TRBD1, as called in the table, went unchecked against the DNA. TRBV12-2 is classified as a pseudogene. This CDR3 is built from 19 residues. For the CDR3, the DNA is TGTGCAAGTCGCTTAGCGAAGGGACAGAAGCGTGTTTGGAATTCACCCCTCCACTTT. It is translated as CASRLAKGQKRVWNSPLHF.

V is TRBV2 and J is TRBJ1-5, with 7 nucleotides matching TRBD1. Germline V gene sequence: CDR1 SNHLY, CDR2 FYNNEI. V dropped 6 bases and J dropped 3; count of bases not matched to a gene: 5. The CDR3 loop spans 14 amino acids. CDR3 sequence reads: CASSQTGTNQPQHF. The CDR3 DNA is TGTGCCAGCAGCCAGACAGGGACCAATCAGCCCCAGCATTTT.

This chain joins TRBV5-1 and TRBJ1-4, with TRBD1 matching over 7 bases. The J segment lost 8 bases and the V segment lost 0 bases, leaving 7 bases of the junction unmatched. Germline V gene sequence: CDR1 SGHRS, CDR2 YFSETQ. This CDR3 spans 15 amino acids. Written as DNA, the CDR3 is TGCGCCAGCAGCTTGGCCGGACAGGCGGGCGAAAAACTGTTTTTT. It encodes CASSLAGQAGEKLFF.

The V call is TRBV30, the J call TRBJ1-2; D remains unclear. V lost 0 bases and J lost 8, with 10 bases in between. The CDR3 length is 12 residues. The germline V gene has CDR1 GTSNPN and CDR2 SVGIG (reference sequence). DNA of the CDR3: TGTGCCTGGAGTGTAGCGGTAGGCGGCTACACCTTC. This encodes CAWSVAVGGYTF.

The chain combines TRBV18 with TRBJ2-2, with 7 bases identical to TRBD1. The V and J ends lost 6 bases and 5 bases, in that order; junction bases with no gene match: 3. This CDR3 is 13 amino acids long. Germline V CDR1 and CDR2: KGHSH, LQKENI. The CDR3 is CASSTGETGELFF. The DNA of the CDR3 is TGTGCCAGCTCCACAGGGGAAACCGGGGAGCTGTTTTTT.

The V call is TRBV7-9, the J call TRBJ2-1; 9 nucleotides match TRBD2. The CDR3 extends over 16 amino acids. CDR1 and CDR2 (germline): SEHNR, FQNEAQ (reference sequence). J gave up 2 bases and V 5 bases, and 7 bases lay outside the gene matches. CDR3 DNA sequence: TGTGCCAGCAGCCCCCCAACTAGCGGGCCCTACAATGAGCAGTTCTTC. Translation: CASSPPTSGPYNEQFF.

The rearrangement links TRBV6-5 to TRBJ1-3, with D tentatively TRBD1 (6 bases). CDR1 is MNHEY and CDR2 is SVGAGI in the germline V gene. The V end was cut by 5 bases, the J end by 4 bases, with 15 bases between. This CDR3 region has 15 residues. The CDR3 region is CASSREGRGGNTIYF. Here the CDR3 DNA reads TGTGCCAGCAGTCGGGAGGGAAGGGGGGGAAACACCATATATTTT.

This clone was seen only a few times. This chain uses TRBV18 with TRBJ2-7; 9 bases map to TRBD1. The trim removed 5 bases at V and 2 bases at J, leaving 7 bases unmatched. The CDR3 extends over 15 amino acids. The germline CDR1 and CDR2 sequences are KGHSH and LQKENI. CDR3 region: CASSAQGALTYEQYF. CDR3 DNA sequence: TGTGCCAGCTCAGCACAGGGGGCCCTGACCTACGAGCAGTACTTC.

This clone was seen a few times. The gene calls are TRBV6-5 and TRBJ1-6; TRBD1 matches at 9 bases. Germline CDR1 reads MNHEY; CDR2 reads SVGAGI. The J segment lost 9 bases and the V segment lost 6 bases, leaving 3 bases of the junction unmatched. CDR3 size: 13 residues. The CDR3 loop is CASRVTGGSPLHF. The CDR3 DNA reads TGTGCCAGCAGGGTGACAGGGGGTTCACCCCTCCACTTT.

The gene calls are TRBV11-3 and TRBJ2-1; D might be TRBD1 (5 bases). The CDR3 covers 14 residues. Germline V gene data show CDR1 as SGHNT and CDR2 as YENEEA. Trimming pared 4 bases from V and 6 bases from J, leaving 13 bases between. CDR3 region: CASSSQGASNEQFF. CDR3 bases: TGTGCCAGCAGCTCCCAGGGTGCCAGCAATGAGCAGTTCTTC.

In this sample, this clone turned up a few times. V usage is TRBV5-6 and J usage is TRBJ2-1, with D perhaps matching TRBD1 (6 bases). The CDR3 is 14 residues long. Deletions cut 4 bases from V and 10 bases from J, with 18 bases between. The germline V gene has CDR1 SGHDT and CDR2 YYEEEE. CDR3 coding DNA: TGTGCCAGCAGCCGGGACATCACCGGGCAGGAGCAGTTCTTC. The encoded protein is CASSRDITGQEQFF.

V is TRBV4-3 and J is TRBJ2-3; 13 nucleotides align to TRBD2. Per germline, CDR1 LGHNA and CDR2 YSLEER. V dropped 0 bases and J dropped 4; count of bases not matched to a gene: 7. This CDR3 spans 18 amino acids. The CDR3 DNA is TGCGCCAGCAGCCAAGAGGGATGGACTAGCGGGGGCTCAGATACGCAGTATTTT. Its translation: CASSQEGWTSGGSDTQYF.